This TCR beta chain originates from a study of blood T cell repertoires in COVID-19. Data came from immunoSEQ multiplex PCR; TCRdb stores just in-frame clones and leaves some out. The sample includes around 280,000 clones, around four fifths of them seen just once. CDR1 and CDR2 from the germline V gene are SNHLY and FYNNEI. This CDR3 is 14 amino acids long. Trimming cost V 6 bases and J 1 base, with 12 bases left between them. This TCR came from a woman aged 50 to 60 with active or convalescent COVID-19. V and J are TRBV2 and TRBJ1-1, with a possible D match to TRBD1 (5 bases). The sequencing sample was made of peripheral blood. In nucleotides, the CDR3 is TGTGCCAGCAGACGACAGATAACGAACACTGAAGCTTTCTTT. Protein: CASRRQITNTEAFF.